The T cell receptor beta chain under discussion was sequenced for a study of siplizumab effects on memory and regulatory T cells. The CDR3 totals 14 residues. The V and J ends lost 1 base and 5 bases, in that order; junction bases with no gene match: 6. From germline, CDR1 is GTSNPN and CDR2 SVGIG (reference sequence). General observations from the study: The naive T cell population seemed more diverse than memory cells and seemed a major contributor to the alloresponse. A naive or memory phenotype could not be assigned to roughly 80-95% of the proliferating CD4+ or CD8+ clones. Few alloreactive clones mapped to unstimulated subsets.

About 10^5 TCR templates were assayed per sample. Some clones are missing from TCRdb's copy, which holds only in-frame ones; the method was immunoSEQ multiplex PCR. Of 95,000 to 100,000 clones in the sample, about nine tenths were seen once. Regarding this clone: Its antigen remains unidentified.

This receptor was obtained from a human donor in good health. The sequencing sample was made of non-Treg CD4+ T cells sorted from blood. The chain recombines TRBV30 with TRBJ2-5; 8 nucleotides match TRBD1. CDR3 in DNA: TGTGCCTGGAGTGAGGACAGGGTGCGGGAGACCCAGTACTTC. Translation gives CAWSEDRVRETQYF.